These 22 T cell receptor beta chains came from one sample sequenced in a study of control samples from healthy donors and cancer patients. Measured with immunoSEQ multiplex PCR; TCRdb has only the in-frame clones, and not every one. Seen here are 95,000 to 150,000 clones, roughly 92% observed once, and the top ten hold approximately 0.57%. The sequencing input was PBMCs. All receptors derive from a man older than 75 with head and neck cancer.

The chain's CDR3 is CSVVTGLTGGYTF. CDR3 bases: TGCAGCGTTGTTACAGGGTTAACGGGTGGCTACACCTTC. The gene calls are TRBV29-1 and TRBJ1-2; possibly TRBD1 for D (6 bases). There are 13 residues in the CDR3. CDR1 and CDR2 from the germline V gene are SQVTM and ANQGSEA. The germline V and J ends were trimmed by 4 bases and 7 bases, with 16 bases remaining between them.

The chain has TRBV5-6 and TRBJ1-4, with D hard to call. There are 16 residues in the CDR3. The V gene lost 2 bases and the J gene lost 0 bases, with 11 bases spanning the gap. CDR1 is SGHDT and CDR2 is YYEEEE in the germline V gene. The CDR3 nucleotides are TGTGCCAGCAGCTTTAGTTTCCGCGCAACTAATGAAAAACTGTTTTTT. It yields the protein CASSFSFRATNEKLFF.

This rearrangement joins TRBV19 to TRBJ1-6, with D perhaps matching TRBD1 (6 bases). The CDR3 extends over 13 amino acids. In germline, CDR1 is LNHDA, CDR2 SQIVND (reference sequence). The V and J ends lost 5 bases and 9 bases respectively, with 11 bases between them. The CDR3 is CASSGQGSSPLHF. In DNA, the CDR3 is TGTGCCAGTAGTGGGCAGGGGAGTTCACCCCTCCACTTT.

CDR3 residues: CASSLTGQGHNQPQHF. The DNA for the CDR3 is TGCGCCAGCAGTCTCACTGGACAGGGCCACAATCAGCCCCAGCATTTT. This chain joins TRBV10-2 and TRBJ1-5, with TRBD1 identical over 8 bases. This CDR3 is built from 16 residues. With 5 bases clipped from V and 3 bases from J, the junction kept 9 bases outside the gene matches. Germline CDR1 is WSHSY and CDR2 is SAAADI.

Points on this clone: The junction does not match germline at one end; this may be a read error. CDR3 bases: TGTGCCAGCTCACCAATGCGGGACGCCGTATCGGACTTC. Translating gives CASSPMRDAVSDF. V is TRBV18 and J is TRBJ1-2; tentative D call: TRBD1 (5 bases). CDR1 is KGHSH and CDR2 is LQKENI in the germline V gene. This CDR3 has 13 amino acids.

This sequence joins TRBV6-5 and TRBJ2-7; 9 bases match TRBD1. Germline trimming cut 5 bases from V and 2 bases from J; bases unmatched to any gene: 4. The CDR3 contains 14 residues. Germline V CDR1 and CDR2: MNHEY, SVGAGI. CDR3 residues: CASSKGQGTYEQYF. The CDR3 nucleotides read TGTGCCAGCAGTAAGGGACAGGGAACCTACGAGCAGTACTTC.

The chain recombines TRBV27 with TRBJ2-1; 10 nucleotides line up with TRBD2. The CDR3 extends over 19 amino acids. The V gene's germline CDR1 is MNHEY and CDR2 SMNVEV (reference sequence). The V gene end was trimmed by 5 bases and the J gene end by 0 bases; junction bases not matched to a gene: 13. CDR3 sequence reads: CASSLLPVTSGSSYNEQFF. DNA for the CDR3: TGTGCCAGCAGTCTATTACCGGTGACTAGCGGGTCCTCCTACAATGAGCAGTTCTTC.

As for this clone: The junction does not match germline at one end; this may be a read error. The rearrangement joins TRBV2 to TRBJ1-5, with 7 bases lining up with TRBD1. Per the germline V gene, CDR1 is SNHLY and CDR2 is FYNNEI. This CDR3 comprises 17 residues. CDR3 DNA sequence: TGTGCCAGCGGTGAGCGGGTGGGACAGCAACTTCATCAGCCCCAGCATTTT. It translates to CASGERVGQQLHQPQHF.

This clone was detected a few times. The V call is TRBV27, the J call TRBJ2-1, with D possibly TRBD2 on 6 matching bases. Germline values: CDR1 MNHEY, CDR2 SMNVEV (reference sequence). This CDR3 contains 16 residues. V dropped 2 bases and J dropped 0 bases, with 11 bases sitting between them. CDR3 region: CASSLARGRSYNEQFF. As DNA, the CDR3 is TGTGCCAGCAGTTTAGCGCGGGGACGCTCCTACAATGAGCAGTTCTTC.

CDR3 sequence (DNA): TGTGCCAGCAGTGAATATTCCCCGGTGAACACCGGGGAGCTGTTTTTT. Protein: CASSEYSPVNTGELFF. The chain combines TRBV2 with TRBJ2-2; D is unresolved. The CDR3 contains 16 residues. Looked up from germline, CDR1 is SNHLY and CDR2 is FYNNEI. Trimming removed 2 bases at V and 1 base at J, with 11 bases between. The variable domain in full, with the rest retrieved from reference TRBV2 and TRBJ2-2, is EPEVTQTPSHQVTQMGQEVILRCVPISNHLYFYWYRQILGQKVEFLVSFYNNEISEKSEIFDDQFSVERPDGSNFTLKIRSTKLEDSAMYFCASSEYSPVNTGELFFGEGSRLTVL.

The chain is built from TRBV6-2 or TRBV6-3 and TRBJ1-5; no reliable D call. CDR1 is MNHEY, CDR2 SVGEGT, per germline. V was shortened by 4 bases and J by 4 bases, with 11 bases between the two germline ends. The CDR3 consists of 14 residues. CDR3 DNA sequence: TGTGCCAGCAGTTCGCTCCCAGAAAATCAGCCCCAGCATTTT. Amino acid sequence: CASSSLPENQPQHF.

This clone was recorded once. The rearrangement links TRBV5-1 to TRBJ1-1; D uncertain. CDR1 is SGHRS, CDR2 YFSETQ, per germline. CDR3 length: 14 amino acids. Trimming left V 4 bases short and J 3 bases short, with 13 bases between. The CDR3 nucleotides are TGCGCCAGCAGCCGAGAGGGCAGCGACACTGAAGCTTTCTTT. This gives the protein CASSREGSDTEAFF.

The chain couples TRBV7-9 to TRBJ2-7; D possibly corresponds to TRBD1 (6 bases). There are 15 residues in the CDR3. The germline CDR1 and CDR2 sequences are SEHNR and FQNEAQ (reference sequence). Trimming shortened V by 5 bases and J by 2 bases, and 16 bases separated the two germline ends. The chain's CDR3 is CASSPRRGDTYEQYF. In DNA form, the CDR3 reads TGTGCCAGCAGCCCTCGAAGAGGGGACACCTACGAGCAGTACTTC. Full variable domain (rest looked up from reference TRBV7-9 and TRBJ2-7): DTGVSQNPRHKITKRGQNVTFRCDPISEHNRLYWYRQTLGQGPEFLTYFQNEAQLEKSRLLSDRFSAERPKGSFSTLEIQRTEQGDSAMYLCASSPRRGDTYEQYFGPGTRLTVT.

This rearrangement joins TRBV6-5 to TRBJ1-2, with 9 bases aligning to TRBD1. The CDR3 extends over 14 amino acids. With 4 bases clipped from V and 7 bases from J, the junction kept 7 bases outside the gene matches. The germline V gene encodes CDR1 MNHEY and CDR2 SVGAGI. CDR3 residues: CASSFIQGAFGYTF. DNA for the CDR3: TGTGCCAGCAGTTTCATACAGGGGGCTTTTGGCTACACCTTC.

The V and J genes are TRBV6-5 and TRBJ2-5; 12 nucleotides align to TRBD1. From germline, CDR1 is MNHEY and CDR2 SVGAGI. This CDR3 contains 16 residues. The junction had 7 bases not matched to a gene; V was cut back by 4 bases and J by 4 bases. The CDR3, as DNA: TGTGCCAGCAGTTCCGGGACAGGGGGCGCCGTAGAGACCCAGTACTTC. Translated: CASSSGTGGAVETQYF.

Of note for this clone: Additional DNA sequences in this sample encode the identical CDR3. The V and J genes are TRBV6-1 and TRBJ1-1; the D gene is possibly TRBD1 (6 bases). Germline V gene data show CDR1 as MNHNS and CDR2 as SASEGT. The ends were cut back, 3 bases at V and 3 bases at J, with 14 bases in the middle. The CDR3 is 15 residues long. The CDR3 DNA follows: TGTGCCAGCAGTGAGTTAGGGGGGGCGTACACTGAAGCTTTCTTT. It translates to CASSELGGAYTEAFF.

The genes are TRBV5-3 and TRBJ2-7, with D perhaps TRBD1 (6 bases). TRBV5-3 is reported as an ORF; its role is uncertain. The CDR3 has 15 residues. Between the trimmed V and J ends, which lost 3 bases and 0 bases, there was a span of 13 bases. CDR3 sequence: CARSSTGPDSYEQYF. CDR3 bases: TGTGCCAGAAGCTCGACAGGTCCTGACTCCTACGAGCAGTACTTC.

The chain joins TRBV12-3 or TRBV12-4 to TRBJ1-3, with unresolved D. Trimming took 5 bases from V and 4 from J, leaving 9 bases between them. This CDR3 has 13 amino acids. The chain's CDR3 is CASSLNWGNTIYF. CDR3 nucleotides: TGTGCCAGCAGTCTGAACTGGGGAAACACCATATATTTT.

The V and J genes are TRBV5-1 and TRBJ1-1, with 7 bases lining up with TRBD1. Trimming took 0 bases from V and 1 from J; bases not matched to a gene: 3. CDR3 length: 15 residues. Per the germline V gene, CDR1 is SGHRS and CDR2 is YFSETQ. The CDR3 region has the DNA TGCGCCAGCAGCTTGGGACAGGGTTCGAACACTGAAGCTTTCTTT. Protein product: CASSLGQGSNTEAFF.

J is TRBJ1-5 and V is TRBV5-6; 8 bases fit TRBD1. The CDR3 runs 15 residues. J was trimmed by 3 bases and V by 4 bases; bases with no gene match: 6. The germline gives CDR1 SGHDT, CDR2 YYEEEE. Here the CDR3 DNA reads TGTGCCAGCAGCCCGGGGACAGGCCTCAATCAGCCCCAGCATTTT. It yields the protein CASSPGTGLNQPQHF.

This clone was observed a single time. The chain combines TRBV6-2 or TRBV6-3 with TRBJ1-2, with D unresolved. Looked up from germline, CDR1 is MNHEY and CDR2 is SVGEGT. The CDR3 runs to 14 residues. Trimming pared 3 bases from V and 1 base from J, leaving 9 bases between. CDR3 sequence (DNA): TGTGCCAGCAGTTATGCAGGACTTAACTATGGCTACACCTTC. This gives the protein CASSYAGLNYGYTF.

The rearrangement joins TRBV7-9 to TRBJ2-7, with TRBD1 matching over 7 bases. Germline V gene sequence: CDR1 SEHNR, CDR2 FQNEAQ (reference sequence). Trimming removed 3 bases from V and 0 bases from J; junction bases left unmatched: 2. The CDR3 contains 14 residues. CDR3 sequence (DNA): TGTGCCAGCAGCTTGACAGGGCTCTCCTACGAGCAGTACTTC. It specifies CASSLTGLSYEQYF. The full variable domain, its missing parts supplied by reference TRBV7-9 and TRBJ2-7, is DTGVSQNPRHKITKRGQNVTFRCDPISEHNRLYWYRQTLGQGPEFLTYFQNEAQLEKSRLLSDRFSAERPKGSFSTLEIQRTEQGDSAMYLCASSLTGLSYEQYFGPGTRLTVT.